The present TCR beta chain was sequenced within a study of T cell responses to AZD1222 COVID-19 vaccine. Findings and limits, study-wide: At study baseline, merely six AZD1222 recipients were seropositive.

Germline values: CDR1 LNHDA, CDR2 SQIVND (reference sequence). The V gene lost 4 bases and the J gene lost 5 bases, with 20 bases spanning the gap. There are 16 residues in the CDR3. Some clones are missing from TCRdb's copy, which holds only in-frame ones; the method was immunoSEQ multiplex PCR. Of roughly 120,000 clones in the sample, approximately 85% were seen once. Notes on this clone: Its target is not known.

The V gene is TRBV19, the J gene TRBJ2-5; tentative D call: TRBD1 (5 bases). Sequenced here: peripheral blood, sampled on day 0 of AZD1222 vaccination. The receptor's source is an adult in good health. CDR3 loop: CASSTGIGDHGETQYF. The CDR3 DNA follows: TGTGCCAGTAGTACAGGGATAGGAGACCACGGGGAGACCCAGTACTTC.